Described below is a single TCR beta chain sequence and its context. This sample was included in a study of blood T cell repertoires in COVID-19. Study details: Donors in the United States, Italy and Spain gave samples during acute or convalescent COVID-19.

The CDR3 has 15 residues. V shed 4 bases and J shed 6 bases, with 13 bases lying between them. Germline V gives CDR1 ENHRY, CDR2 SYGVKD. In the authors' workflow: Counts of nucleated cells, estimated from reference gene primer amplification, were obtained. The data were produced by immunoSEQ multiplex PCR, yet TCRdb's version contains in-frame clones alone and is incomplete. D and trimming come from the DNA, and the V and J calls and clone size come from that table. The sample records over 150,000 clones, about 88% being singletons. The sequence came from a man aged 50 or older with COVID-19, enrolled during active disease. This rearrangement joins TRBV10-3 to TRBJ1-6; weak D call: TRBD1 (6 bases). Input material: peripheral blood. The CDR3 DNA is TGTGCCATCAGTGGGCAGGACAGAACTAATTCACCCCTCCACTTT. It codes for CAISGQDRTNSPLHF.